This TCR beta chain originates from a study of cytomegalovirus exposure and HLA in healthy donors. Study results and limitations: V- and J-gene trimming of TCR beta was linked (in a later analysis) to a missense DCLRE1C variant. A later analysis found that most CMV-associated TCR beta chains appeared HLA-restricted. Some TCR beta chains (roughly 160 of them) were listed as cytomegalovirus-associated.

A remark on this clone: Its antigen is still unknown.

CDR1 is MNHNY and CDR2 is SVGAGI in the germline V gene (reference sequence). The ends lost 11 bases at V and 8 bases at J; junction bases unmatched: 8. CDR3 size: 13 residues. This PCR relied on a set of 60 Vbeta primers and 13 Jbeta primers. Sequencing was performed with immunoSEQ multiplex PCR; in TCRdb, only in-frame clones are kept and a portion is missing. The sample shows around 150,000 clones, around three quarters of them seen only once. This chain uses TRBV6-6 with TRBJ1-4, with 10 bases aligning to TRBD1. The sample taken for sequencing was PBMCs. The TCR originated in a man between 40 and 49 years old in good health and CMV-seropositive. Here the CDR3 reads CAGQGDGREKLFF. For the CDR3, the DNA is TGTGCCGGACAGGGGGATGGTAGGGAAAAACTGTTTTTT.